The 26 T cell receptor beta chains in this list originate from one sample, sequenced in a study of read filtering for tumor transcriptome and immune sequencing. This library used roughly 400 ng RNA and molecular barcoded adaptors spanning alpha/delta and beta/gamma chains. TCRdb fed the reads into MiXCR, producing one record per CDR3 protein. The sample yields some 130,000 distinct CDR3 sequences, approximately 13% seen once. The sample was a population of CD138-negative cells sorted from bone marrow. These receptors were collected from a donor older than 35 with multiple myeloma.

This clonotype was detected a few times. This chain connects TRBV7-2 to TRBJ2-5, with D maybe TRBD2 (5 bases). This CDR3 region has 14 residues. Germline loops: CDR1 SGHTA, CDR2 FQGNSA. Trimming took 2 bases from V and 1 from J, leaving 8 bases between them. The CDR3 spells CASSLSSAQETQYF. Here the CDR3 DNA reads TGTGCCAGCAGCTTAAGTAGCGCCCAAGAGACCCAGTACTTC.

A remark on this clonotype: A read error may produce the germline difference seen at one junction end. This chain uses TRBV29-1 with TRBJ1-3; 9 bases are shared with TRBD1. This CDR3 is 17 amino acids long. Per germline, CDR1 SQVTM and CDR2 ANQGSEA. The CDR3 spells CSVQEGQGSFWGNTIYF. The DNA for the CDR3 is TGCAGCGTTCAAGAGGGACAGGGCTCCTTCTGGGGAAACACCATATATTTT.

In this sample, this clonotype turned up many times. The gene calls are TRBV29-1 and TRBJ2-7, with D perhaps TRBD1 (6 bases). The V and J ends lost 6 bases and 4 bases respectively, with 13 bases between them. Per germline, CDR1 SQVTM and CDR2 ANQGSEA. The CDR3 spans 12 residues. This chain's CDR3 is CSVQQGLYEQYF. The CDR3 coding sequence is TGCAGCGTCCAACAGGGATTATACGAGCAGTACTTC.

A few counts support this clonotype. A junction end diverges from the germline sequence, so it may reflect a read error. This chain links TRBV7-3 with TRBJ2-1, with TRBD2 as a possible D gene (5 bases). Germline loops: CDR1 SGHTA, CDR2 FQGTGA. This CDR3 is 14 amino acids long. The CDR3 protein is CASRGGSSHNEQFF. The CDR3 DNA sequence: TGTGCCAGCAGAGGCGGGTCCTCCCACAACGAGCAGTTCTTC.

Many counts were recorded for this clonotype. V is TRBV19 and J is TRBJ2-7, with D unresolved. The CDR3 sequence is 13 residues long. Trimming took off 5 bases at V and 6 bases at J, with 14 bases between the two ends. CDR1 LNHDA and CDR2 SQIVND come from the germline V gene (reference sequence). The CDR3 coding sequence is TGTGCCAGTAGTTCCTCCCTGGCAATCGAGCAGTACTTC. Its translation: CASSSSLAIEQYF.

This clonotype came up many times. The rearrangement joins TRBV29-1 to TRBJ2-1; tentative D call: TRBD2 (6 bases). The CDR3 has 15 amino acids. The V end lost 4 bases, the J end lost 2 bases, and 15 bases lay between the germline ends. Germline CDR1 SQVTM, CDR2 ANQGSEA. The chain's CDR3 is CSVGGYGSPYNEQFF. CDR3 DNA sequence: TGCAGCGTTGGGGGGTACGGGAGTCCCTACAATGAGCAGTTCTTC.

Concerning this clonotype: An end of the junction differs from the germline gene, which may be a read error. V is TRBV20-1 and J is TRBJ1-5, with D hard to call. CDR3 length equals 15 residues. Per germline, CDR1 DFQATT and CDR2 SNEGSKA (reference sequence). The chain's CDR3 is CGASGSCGVTQPQHF. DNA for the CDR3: TGCGGTGCTAGTGGATCCTGCGGCGTCACTCAGCCCCAGCATTTT.

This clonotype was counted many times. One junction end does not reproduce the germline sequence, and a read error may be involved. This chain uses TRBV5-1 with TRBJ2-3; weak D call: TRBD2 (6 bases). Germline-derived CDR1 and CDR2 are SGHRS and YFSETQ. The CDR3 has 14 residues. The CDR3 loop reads CASSLTGATDTQYF. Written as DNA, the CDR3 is TGTGCCAGCAGCTTAACGGGAGCCACAGATACGCAGTATTTT.

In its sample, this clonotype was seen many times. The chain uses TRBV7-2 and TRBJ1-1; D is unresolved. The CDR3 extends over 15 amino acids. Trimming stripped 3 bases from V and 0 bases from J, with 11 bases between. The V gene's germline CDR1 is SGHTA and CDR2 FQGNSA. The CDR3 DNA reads TGTGCCAGCAGCTTCCGGAGCAGGATGAACACTGAAGCTTTCTTT. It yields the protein CASSFRSRMNTEAFF.

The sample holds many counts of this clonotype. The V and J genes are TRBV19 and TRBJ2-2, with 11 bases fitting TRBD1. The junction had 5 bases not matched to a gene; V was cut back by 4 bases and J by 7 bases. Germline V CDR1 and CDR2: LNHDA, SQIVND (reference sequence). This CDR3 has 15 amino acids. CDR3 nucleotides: TGTGCCAGTAGTAGCCGGGACAGGGGGTTCGGGGAGCTGTTTTTT. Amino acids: CASSSRDRGFGELFF.

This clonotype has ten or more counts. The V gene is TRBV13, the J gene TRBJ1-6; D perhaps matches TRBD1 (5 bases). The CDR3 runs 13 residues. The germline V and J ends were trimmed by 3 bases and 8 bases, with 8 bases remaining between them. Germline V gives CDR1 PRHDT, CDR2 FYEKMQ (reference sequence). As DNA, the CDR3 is TGTGCCAGCAGCTTGAGGGGTGATTCACCCCTCCACTTT. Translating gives CASSLRGDSPLHF.

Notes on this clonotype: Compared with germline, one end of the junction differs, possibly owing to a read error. For the CDR3, the DNA is TGCGCCAGTAGTACCAAGGGGGGACTCTACAATGAGCGGTTCTTC. Translated: CASSTKGGLYNERFF. V usage is TRBV19 and J usage is TRBJ2-1; the D gene could be TRBD1 or TRBD2 (6 bases each). This CDR3 contains 15 residues. CDR1 is LNHDA and CDR2 is SQIVND in the germline V gene (reference sequence).

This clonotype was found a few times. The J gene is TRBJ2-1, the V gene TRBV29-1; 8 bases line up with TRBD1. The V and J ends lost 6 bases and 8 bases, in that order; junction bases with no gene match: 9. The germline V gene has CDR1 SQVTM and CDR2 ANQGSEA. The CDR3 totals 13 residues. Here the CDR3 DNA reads TGCAGCGTGCCTGGGCAGGGGGCATATGAGCAGTTCTTC. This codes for CSVPGQGAYEQFF.

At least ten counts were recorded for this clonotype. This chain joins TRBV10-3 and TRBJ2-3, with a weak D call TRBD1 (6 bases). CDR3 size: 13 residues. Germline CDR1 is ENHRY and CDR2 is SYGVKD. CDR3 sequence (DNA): TGTGCTACCAGGGGCAGCCTTACAGATACGCAGTATTTT. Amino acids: CATRGSLTDTQYF.

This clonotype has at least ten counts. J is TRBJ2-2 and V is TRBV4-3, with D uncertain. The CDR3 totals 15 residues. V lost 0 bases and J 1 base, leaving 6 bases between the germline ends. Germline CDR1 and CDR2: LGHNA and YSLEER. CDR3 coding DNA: TGCGCCAGCAGCCAAGACGAAGGGAACACCGGGGAGCTGTTTTTT. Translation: CASSQDEGNTGELFF.

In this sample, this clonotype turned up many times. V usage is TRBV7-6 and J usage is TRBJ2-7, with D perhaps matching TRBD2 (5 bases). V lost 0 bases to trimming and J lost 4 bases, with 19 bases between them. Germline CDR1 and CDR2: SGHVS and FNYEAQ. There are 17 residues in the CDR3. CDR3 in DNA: TGTGCCAGCAGCTTAGCGCCCGGACGTGGGAGTTGGTACGAGCAGTACTTC. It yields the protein CASSLAPGRGSWYEQYF.

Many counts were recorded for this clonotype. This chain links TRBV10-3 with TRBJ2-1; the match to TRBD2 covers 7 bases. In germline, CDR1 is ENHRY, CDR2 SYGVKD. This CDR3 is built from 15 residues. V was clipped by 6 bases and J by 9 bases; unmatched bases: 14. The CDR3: CAIRQANQGTTEQFF. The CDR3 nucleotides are TGTGCCATCAGACAAGCTAACCAAGGGACTACTGAGCAGTTCTTC.

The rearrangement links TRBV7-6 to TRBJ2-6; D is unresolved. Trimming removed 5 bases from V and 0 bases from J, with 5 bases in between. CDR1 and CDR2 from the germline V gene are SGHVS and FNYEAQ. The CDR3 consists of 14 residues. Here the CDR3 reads CASSQTSGANVLTF. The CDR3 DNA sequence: TGTGCCAGCAGCCAAACCTCTGGGGCCAACGTCCTGACTTTC.

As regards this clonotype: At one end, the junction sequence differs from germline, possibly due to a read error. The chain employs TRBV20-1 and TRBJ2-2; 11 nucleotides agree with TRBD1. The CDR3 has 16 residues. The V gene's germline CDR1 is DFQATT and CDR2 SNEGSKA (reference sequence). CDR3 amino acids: CSTRDRTGGNTGELFF. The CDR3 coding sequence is TGCAGTACTAGAGATCGGACAGGGGGCAACACCGGGGAGCTGTTTTTT.

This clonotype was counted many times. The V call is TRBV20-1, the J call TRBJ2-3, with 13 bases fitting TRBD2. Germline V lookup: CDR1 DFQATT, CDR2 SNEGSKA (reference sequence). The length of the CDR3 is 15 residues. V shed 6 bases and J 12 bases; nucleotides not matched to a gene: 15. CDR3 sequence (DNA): TGCAGTGCCCCTCAGACAACCGGGACTAGCGGGACTCAGTATTTT. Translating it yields CSAPQTTGTSGTQYF.

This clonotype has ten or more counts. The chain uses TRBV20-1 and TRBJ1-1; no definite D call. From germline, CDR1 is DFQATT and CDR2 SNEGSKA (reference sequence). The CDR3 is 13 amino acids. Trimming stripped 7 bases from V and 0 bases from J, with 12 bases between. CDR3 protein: CSVPTGMNTEAFF. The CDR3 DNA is TGCAGTGTCCCGACTGGGATGAACACTGAAGCTTTCTTT.

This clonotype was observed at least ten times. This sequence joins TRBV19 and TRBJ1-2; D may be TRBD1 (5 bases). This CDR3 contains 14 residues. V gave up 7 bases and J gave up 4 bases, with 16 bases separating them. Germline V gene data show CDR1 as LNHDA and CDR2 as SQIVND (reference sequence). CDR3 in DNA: TGTGCCAGTACCCCACATGGGACCCGCTATGGCTACACCTTC. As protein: CASTPHGTRYGYTF.

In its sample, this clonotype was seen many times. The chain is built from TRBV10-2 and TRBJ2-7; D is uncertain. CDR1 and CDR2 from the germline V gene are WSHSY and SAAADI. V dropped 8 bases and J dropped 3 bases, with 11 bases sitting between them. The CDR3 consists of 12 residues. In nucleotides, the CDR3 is TGCGCCAGCTCCTCTGTAATCTACGAGCAGTACTTC. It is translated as CASSSVIYEQYF.

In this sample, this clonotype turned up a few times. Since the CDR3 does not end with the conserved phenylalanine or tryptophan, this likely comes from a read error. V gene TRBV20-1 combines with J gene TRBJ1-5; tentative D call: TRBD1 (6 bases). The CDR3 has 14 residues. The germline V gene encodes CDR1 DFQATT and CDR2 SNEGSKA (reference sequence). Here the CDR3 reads CNASPTGNSQPQHL. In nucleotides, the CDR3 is TGCAATGCTAGCCCTACAGGGAACAGTCAGCCCCAGCATCTT.

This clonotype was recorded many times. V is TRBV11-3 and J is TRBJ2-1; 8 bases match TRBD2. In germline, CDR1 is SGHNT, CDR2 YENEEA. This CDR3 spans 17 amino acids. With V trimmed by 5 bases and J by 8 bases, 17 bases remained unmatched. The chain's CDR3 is CASSPPGVAGIIYEQFF. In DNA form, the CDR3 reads TGTGCCAGCAGCCCCCCTGGGGTAGCGGGAATAATCTATGAGCAGTTCTTC.

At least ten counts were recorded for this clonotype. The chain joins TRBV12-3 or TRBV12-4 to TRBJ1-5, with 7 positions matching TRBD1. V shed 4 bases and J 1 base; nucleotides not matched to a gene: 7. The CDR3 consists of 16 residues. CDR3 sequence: CASSSTGERSNQPQHF. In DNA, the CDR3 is TGTGCCAGCAGTTCTACAGGGGAAAGGAGCAATCAGCCCCAGCATTTT.